Sequencing of this T cell receptor beta chain was carried out in a study of blood T cell repertoires in COVID-19. As for the study in general: Samples representing acute and convalescent COVID-19 were sourced from the United States, Italy and Spain. T cells, B-cell-depleted T cells, or PBMCs supplied cDNA or gDNA.

TCRdb's table, derived via immunoSEQ multiplex PCR, lists solely in-frame clones and lacks some. The table has 250,000 or so clones, under 85% seen once; the top ten hold 5.5%. V was cut by 5 bases and J by 1 base, with 8 bases left in between. Germline V gene sequence: CDR1 SGHDN, CDR2 FVKESK. The length of the CDR3 is 13 residues. The sample taken for sequencing was peripheral blood. The chain links TRBV14 to TRBJ1-1; D is possibly TRBD1 (5 bases). This clonotype was sampled from a human donor in a cohort sampled during active COVID-19. DNA for the CDR3: TGTGCCAGCAGCAGACAGACGAACACTGAAGCTTTCTTT. Translating it yields CASSRQTNTEAFF.